This T cell receptor beta chain was profiled in a study of blood T cell repertoires in COVID-19. Assay: immunoSEQ multiplex PCR; the TCRdb copy retains only in-frame clones and omits some. The sample has around 140,000 clones, 87% seen once. Study members were between roughly 18 and 100 years old and lived in 20 to 30 US regions. Grouping used clinical history reported by participants in a survey and questionnaire. With 6 bases clipped from V and 6 bases from J, the junction kept 8 bases outside the gene matches. Germline CDR1 reads LGHDT; CDR2 reads YNNKEL (reference sequence). The CDR3 is 14 residues long.

This TCR derives from a man aged 55 to 70 who had recovered from COVID-19. Sequencing used PBMCs or T cells enriched from blood (not recorded which). The chain joins TRBV3-1 (or the pseudogene TRBV3-2) to TRBJ2-4, with TRBD1 matching over 7 bases. CDR3 region: CASSHPGQTNIQYF. The CDR3, as DNA: TGTGCCAGCAGTCATCCGGGACAGACAAACATTCAGTACTTC.